This T cell receptor beta chain is from a study of control samples from healthy donors and cancer patients. Data came from immunoSEQ multiplex PCR; TCRdb stores just in-frame clones and leaves some out. The repertoire includes 50,000 to 65,000 clones, around nine tenths of them detected once, and 0.95% to 1.5% sits in the top ten. The sequencing sample was made of PBMCs. The source is a woman aged 45-65 years with colorectal cancer.

CDR3 loop: CASSVATGTDYEQYF. The CDR3 DNA reads TGTGCCAGCAGCGTAGCTACTGGGACGGACTACGAGCAGTACTTC. The chain recombines TRBV9 with TRBJ2-7; D may be TRBD1 or TRBD2 (5 bases each). The V gene lost 0 bases and the J gene lost 3 bases, with 13 bases spanning the gap. This CDR3 is built from 15 residues. From germline, CDR1 is SGDLS and CDR2 YYNGEE.